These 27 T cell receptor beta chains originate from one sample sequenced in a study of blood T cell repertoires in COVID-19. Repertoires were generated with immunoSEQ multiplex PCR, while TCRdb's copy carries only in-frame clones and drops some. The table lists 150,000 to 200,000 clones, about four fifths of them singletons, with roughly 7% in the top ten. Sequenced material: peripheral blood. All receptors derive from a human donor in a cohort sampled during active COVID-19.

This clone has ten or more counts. The CDR3 sequence: CASSSRVRDSPLHF. The CDR3, as DNA: TGTGCCAGCAGCTCCAGGGTCAGGGATTCACCCCTCCACTTT. V usage is TRBV6-5 and J usage is TRBJ1-6, with TRBD1 as a possible D gene (5 bases). Trimming removed 6 bases at V and 8 bases at J, with 14 bases between. Germline assignment: CDR1 MNHEY and CDR2 SVGAGI. The CDR3 is made up of 14 amino acids.

The CDR3 nucleotides are TGTGCCATCAGTGTGGTCGAGTACAATGAGCAGTTCTTC. It encodes CAISVVEYNEQFF. The chain carries TRBV10-3 and TRBJ2-1; D unclear. Trimming shortened V by 4 bases and J by 4 bases, and 8 bases separated the two germline ends. Germline V gene lookup returns CDR1 ENHRY and CDR2 SYGVKD. The CDR3 has 13 residues.

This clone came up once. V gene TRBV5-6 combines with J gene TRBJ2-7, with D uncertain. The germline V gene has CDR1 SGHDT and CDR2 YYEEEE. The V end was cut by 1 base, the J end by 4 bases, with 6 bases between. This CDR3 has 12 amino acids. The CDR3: CASSLLIYEQYF. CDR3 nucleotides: TGTGCCAGCAGCTTGTTAATATACGAGCAGTACTTC.

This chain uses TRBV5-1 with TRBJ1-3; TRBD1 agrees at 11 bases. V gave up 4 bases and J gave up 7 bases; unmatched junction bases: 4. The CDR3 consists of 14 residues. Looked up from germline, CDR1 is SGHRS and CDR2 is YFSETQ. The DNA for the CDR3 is TGCGCCAGCAGCACCGGGACAGGGGGGAACACCATATATTTT. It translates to CASSTGTGGNTIYF.

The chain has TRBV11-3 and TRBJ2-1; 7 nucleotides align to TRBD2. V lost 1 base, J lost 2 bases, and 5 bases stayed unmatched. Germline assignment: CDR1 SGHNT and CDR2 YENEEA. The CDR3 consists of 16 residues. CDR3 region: CASSLVGGGAYNEQFF. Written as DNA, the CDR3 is TGTGCCAGCAGCTTAGTGGGTGGGGGGGCCTACAATGAGCAGTTCTTC. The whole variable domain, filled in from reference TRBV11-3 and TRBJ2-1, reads EAGVVQSPRYKIIEKKQPVAFWCNPISGHNTLYWYLQNLGQGPELLIRYENEEAVDDSQLPKDRFSAERLKGVDSTLKIQPAELGDSAVYLCASSLVGGGAYNEQFFGPGTRLTVL.

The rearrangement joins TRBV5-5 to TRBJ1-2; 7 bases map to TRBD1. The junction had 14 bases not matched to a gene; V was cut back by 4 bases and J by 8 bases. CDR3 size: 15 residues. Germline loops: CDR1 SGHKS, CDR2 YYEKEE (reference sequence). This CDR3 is CASSALPGQRSGYTF. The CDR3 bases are TGTGCCAGCAGCGCGCTTCCGGGACAGCGTAGCGGCTACACCTTC.

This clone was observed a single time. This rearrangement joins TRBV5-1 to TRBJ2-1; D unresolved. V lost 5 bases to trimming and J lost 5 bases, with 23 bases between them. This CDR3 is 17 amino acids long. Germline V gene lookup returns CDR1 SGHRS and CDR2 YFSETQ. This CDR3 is CASRLGTDRETNNEQFF. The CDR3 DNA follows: TGCGCCAGCAGGCTGGGTACAGACCGAGAGACGAACAATGAGCAGTTCTTC. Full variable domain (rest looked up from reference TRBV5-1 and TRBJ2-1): KAGVTQTPRYLIKTRGQQVTLSCSPISGHRSVSWYQQTPGQGLQFLFEYFSETQRNKGNFPGRFSGRQFSNSRSEMNVSTLELGDSALYLCASRLGTDRETNNEQFFGPGTRLTVL.

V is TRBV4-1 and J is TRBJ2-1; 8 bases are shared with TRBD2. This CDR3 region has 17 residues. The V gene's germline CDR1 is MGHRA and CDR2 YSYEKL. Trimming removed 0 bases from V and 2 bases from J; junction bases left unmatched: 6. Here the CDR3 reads CASSQEGSGKTYNEQFF. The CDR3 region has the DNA TGCGCCAGCAGCCAAGAGGGTAGCGGGAAGACCTACAATGAGCAGTTCTTC.

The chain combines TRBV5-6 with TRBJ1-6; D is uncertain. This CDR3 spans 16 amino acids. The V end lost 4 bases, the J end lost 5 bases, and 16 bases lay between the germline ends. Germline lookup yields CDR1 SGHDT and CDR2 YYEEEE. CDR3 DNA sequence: TGTGCCAGCAGCCCCACCGGGAGTTGGGATAATTCACCCCTCCACTTT. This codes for CASSPTGSWDNSPLHF.

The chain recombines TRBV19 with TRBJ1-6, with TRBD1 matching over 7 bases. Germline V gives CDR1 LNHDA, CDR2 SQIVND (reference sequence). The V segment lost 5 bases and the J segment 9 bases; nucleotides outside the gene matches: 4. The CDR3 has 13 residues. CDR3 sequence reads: CASSPYRGSPLHF. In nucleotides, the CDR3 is TGTGCCAGTAGTCCCTACAGGGGTTCACCCCTCCACTTT.

The CDR3 coding sequence is TGTGCCAGCAGCTTACTTTCAGGGGAACCCTACGAGCAGTACTTC. As protein: CASSLLSGEPYEQYF. This chain links TRBV7-2 with TRBJ2-7, with D perhaps matching TRBD1 (6 bases). Per the germline V gene, CDR1 is SGHTA and CDR2 is FQGNSA. V lost 2 bases and J 2 bases, leaving 13 bases between the germline ends. This CDR3 contains 15 residues.

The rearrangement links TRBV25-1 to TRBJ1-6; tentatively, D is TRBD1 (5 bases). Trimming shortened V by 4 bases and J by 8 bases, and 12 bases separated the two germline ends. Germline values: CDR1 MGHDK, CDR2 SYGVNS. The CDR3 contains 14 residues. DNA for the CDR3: TGTGCCAGCAGTGTGCCAGGGCTTTATTCACCCCTCCACTTT. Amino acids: CASSVPGLYSPLHF.

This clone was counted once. The CDR3 nucleotides are TGTGCCAGCAGCCCTAGTGGGGGCAGGGAGCTCAATCAGCCCCAGCATTTT. Its translation is CASSPSGGRELNQPQHF. The rearrangement uses TRBV7-8 and TRBJ1-5, with D possibly being TRBD1 (6 bases). There are 17 residues in the CDR3. The germline V and J ends were trimmed by 5 bases and 3 bases, with 20 bases remaining between them. Per germline, CDR1 SGHVS and CDR2 FQNEAQ.

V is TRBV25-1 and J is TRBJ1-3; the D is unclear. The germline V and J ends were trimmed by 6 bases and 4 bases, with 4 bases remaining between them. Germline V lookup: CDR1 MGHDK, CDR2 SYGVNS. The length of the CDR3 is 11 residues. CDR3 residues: CASRQGNTIYF. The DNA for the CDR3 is TGTGCCAGCAGACAGGGAAACACCATATATTTT.

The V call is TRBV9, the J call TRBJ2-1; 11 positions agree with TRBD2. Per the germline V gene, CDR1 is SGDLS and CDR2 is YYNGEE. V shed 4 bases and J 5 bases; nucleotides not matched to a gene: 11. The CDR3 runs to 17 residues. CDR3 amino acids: CASSRGLADKIDNEQFF. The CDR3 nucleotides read TGTGCCAGCAGCCGGGGACTAGCGGACAAGATAGACAATGAGCAGTTCTTC.

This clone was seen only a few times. The CDR3 reads CAISMTVTENTEAFF. The DNA for the CDR3 is TGTGCCATCAGTATGACCGTGACAGAGAACACTGAAGCTTTCTTT. The chain has TRBV10-3 and TRBJ1-1, with D possibly being TRBD1 (5 bases). V was shortened by 5 bases and J by 1 base, with 14 bases between the two germline ends. The germline V gene encodes CDR1 ENHRY and CDR2 SYGVKD. CDR3 length: 15 residues.

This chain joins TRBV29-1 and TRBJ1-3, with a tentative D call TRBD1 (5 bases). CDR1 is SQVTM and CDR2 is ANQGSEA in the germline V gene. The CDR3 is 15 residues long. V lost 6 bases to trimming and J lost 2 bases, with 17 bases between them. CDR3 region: CSVVDRQIAGNTIYF. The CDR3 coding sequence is TGCAGCGTAGTCGACCGACAGATAGCTGGAAACACCATATATTTT.

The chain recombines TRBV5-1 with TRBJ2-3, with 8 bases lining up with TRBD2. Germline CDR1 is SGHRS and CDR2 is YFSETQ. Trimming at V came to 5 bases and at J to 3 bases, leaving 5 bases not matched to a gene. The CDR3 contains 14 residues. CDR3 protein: CASRTGLVTDTQYF. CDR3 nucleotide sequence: TGCGCCAGCAGAACGGGACTAGTTACAGATACGCAGTATTTT. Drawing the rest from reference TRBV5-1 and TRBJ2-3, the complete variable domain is KAGVTQTPRYLIKTRGQQVTLSCSPISGHRSVSWYQQTPGQGLQFLFEYFSETQRNKGNFPGRFSGRQFSNSRSEMNVSTLELGDSALYLCASRTGLVTDTQYFGPGTRLTVL.

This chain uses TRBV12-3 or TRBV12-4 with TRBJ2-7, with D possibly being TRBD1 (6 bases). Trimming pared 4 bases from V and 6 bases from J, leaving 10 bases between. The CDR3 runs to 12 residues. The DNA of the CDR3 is TGTGCCAGCAGTTCAACAGGGTCCGAGCAGTACTTC. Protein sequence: CASSSTGSEQYF.

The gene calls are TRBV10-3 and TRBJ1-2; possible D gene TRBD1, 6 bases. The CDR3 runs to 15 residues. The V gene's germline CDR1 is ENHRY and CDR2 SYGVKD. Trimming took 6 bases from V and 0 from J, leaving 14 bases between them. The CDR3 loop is CAIRLGGGTNYGYTF. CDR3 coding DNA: TGTGCCATCAGACTAGGGGGGGGAACTAACTATGGCTACACCTTC.

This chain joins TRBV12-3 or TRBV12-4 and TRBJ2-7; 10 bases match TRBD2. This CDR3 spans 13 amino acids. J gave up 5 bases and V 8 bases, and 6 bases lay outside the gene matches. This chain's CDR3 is CASSTSGVDEQYF. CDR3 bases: TGTGCCAGCTCAACTAGCGGGGTTGACGAGCAGTACTTC.

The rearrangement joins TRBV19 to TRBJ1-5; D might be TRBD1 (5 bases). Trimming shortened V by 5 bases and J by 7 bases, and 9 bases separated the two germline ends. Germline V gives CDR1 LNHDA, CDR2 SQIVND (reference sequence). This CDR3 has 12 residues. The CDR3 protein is CASSPRGQPQHF. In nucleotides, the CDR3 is TGTGCCAGTAGTCCCCGGGGGCAGCCCCAGCATTTT. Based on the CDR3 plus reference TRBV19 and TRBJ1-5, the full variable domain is DGGITQSPKYLFRKEGQNVTLSCEQNLNHDAMYWYRQDPGQGLRLIYYSQIVNDFQKGDIAEGYSVSREKKESFPLTVTSAQKNPTAFYLCASSPRGQPQHFGDGTRLSIL.

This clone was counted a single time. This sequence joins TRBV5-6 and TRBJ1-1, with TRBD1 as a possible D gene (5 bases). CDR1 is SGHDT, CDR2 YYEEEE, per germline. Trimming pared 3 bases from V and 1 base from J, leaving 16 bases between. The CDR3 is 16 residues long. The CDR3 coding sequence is TGTGCCAGCAGCTGGCTTGGGGCAGGGTGGAACACTGAAGCTTTCTTT. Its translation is CASSWLGAGWNTEAFF.

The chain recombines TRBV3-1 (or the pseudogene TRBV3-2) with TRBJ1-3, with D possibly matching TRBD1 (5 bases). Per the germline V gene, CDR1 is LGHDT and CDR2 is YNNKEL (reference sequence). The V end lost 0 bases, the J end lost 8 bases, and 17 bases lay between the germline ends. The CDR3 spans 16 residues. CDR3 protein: CASSQDWGGLEDTIYF. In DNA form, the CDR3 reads TGTGCCAGCAGCCAAGATTGGGGGGGGTTAGAGGACACCATATATTTT.

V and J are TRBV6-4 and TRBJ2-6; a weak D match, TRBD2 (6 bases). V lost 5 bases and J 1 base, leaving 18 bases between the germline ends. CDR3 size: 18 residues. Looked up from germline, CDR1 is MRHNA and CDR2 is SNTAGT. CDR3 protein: CASSRDSIQLSGANVLTF. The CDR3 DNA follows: TGTGCCAGCAGTAGGGACTCCATTCAACTATCTGGGGCCAACGTCCTGACTTTC.

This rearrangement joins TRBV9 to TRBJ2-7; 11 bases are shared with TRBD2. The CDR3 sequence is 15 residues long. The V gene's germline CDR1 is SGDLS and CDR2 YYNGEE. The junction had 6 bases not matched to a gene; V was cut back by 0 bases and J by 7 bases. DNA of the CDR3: TGTGCCAGCAGCGTAGAAGGGCTAGCGGGGGGTGAGCAGTACTTC. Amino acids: CASSVEGLAGGEQYF.

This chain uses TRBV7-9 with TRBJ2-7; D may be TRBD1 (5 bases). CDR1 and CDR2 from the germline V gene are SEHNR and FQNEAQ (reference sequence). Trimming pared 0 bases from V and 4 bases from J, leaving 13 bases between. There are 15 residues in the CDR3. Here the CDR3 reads CASSLAAGSGYEQYF. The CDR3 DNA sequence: TGTGCCAGCAGCTTAGCGGCAGGGTCAGGTTACGAGCAGTACTTC.